These 14 T cell receptor beta chains were all obtained from the same sample, sequenced in a study of blood T cell repertoires in COVID-19. Produced via immunoSEQ multiplex PCR; TCRdb's table is partial and in-frame only. The data contain approximately 140,000 clones, around 79% of them singletons. What was sequenced was peripheral blood. Receptors originate from a man between 60 and 75 years old with acute or convalescent COVID-19.

The count of this clone is one. The chain recombines TRBV7-9 with TRBJ1-1, with D perhaps TRBD1 (5 bases). The CDR3 totals 15 residues. Germline V lookup: CDR1 SEHNR, CDR2 FQNEAQ (reference sequence). V was shortened by 5 bases and J by 4 bases, with 17 bases between the two germline ends. In nucleotides, the CDR3 is TGTGCCAGCAGCCCCCCCGGGGGGAGGCCCACTGAAGCTTTCTTT. The encoded protein is CASSPPGGRPTEAFF.

The rearrangement uses TRBV6-5 and TRBJ1-5; D may be TRBD1 (5 bases). CDR1 MNHEY and CDR2 SVGAGI come from the germline V gene. The V end was cut by 7 bases, the J end by 3 bases, with 10 bases between. This CDR3 spans 13 amino acids. The CDR3 DNA reads TGTGCCAGCACCCCAGGGAACAATCAGCCCCAGCATTTT. Amino acid sequence: CASTPGNNQPQHF.

V and J are TRBV5-6 and TRBJ2-7, with 10 bases lining up with TRBD2. Germline assignment: CDR1 SGHDT and CDR2 YYEEEE. The CDR3 runs to 15 residues. V lost 2 bases, J lost 3 bases, and 5 bases stayed unmatched. The CDR3 DNA reads as TGTGCCAGCAGCTTCGGGACTAGCGCTGACTACGAGCAGTACTTC. Its translation: CASSFGTSADYEQYF.

The chain links TRBV7-3 to TRBJ1-1; D not certain. V was cut by 1 base and J by 5 bases, with 11 bases left in between. The CDR3 sequence is 14 residues long. Germline V CDR1 and CDR2: SGHTA, FQGTGA. In nucleotides, the CDR3 is TGTGCCAGCAGCTTAAATCCGGCGGGGACTGAAGCTTTCTTT. Its translation is CASSLNPAGTEAFF. Using reference TRBV7-3 and TRBJ1-1 for the parts outside the CDR3, the full variable domain is GAGVSQTPSNKVTEKGKYVELRCDPISGHTALYWYRQSLGQGPEFLIYFQGTGAADDSGLPNDRFFAVRPEGSVSTLKIQRTERGDSAVYLCASSLNPAGTEAFFGQGTRLTVV.

This clone was seen once. V is TRBV4-3 and J is TRBJ2-1, with D unclear. CDR3 length equals 13 residues. CDR1 and CDR2 (germline): LGHNA, YSLEER. Trimming took 4 bases from V and 8 from J, leaving 12 bases between them. CDR3 amino acids: CASSLAPLHEQFF. In DNA, the CDR3 is TGCGCCAGCAGCCTTGCGCCTCTCCATGAGCAGTTCTTC.

The rearrangement joins TRBV20-1 to TRBJ1-1; a weak D match, TRBD1 (6 bases). Germline assignment: CDR1 DFQATT and CDR2 SNEGSKA (reference sequence). This CDR3 comprises 11 residues. The ends were cut back, 5 bases at V and 8 bases at J, with 12 bases in the middle. In DNA form, the CDR3 reads TGCAGTGCTTCCGGACAGCCCGAAGCTTTCTTT. It yields the protein CSASGQPEAFF.

The chain recombines TRBV5-7 with TRBJ2-1; no clear D. TRBV5-7 is designated an ORF whose function remains uncertain. The CDR3 runs 15 residues. V dropped 3 bases and J dropped 4 bases, with 14 bases sitting between them. CDR3 nucleotide sequence: TGTGCCAGCAGCTCCGACTGCAGCCTGTACAATGAGCAGTTCTTC. This sequence encodes CASSSDCSLYNEQFF.

V and J are TRBV19 and TRBJ1-2, with TRBD1 matching over 10 bases. Germline CDR1 and CDR2: LNHDA and SQIVND (reference sequence). The CDR3 is 15 amino acids. The V segment lost 6 bases and the J segment 7 bases; nucleotides outside the gene matches: 11. The CDR3 sequence: CASRETQGTGAGYTF. The CDR3 region has the DNA TGTGCCAGTAGGGAAACACAAGGGACAGGGGCTGGCTACACCTTC.

The genes are TRBV7-2 and TRBJ1-3; possibly TRBD1 for D (5 bases). The CDR3 consists of 17 residues. The V gene's germline CDR1 is SGHTA and CDR2 FQGNSA. V dropped 1 base and J dropped 0 bases, with 13 bases sitting between them. The CDR3: CASSLEQGHYSGNTIYF. The CDR3 region has the DNA TGTGCCAGCAGCTTAGAGCAGGGCCATTACTCTGGAAACACCATATATTTT.

The J gene is TRBJ1-2, the V gene TRBV28, with D tentatively TRBD1 (6 bases). The CDR3 sequence is 14 residues long. CDR1 MDHEN and CDR2 SYDVKM come from the germline V gene. V shed 4 bases and J shed 8 bases, with 17 bases lying between them. CDR3 in amino acids: CASSSGYRERGYTF. As DNA, the CDR3 is TGTGCCAGCAGTTCAGGCTACAGGGAACGAGGCTACACCTTC.

This sequence joins TRBV7-2 and TRBJ1-1; 9 bases match TRBD1. Germline lookup yields CDR1 SGHTA and CDR2 FQGNSA. V shed 6 bases, J shed 2 bases, and the junction held 4 bases outside the gene matches. The CDR3 is 14 amino acids. In nucleotides, the CDR3 is TGTGCCAGCAGTTTCACAGGGGGCAACACTGAAGCTTTCTTT. Residues: CASSFTGGNTEAFF.

The chain couples TRBV5-1 to TRBJ2-3; D gene unclear. The V end lost 0 bases, the J end lost 5 bases, and 16 bases lay between the germline ends. In germline, CDR1 is SGHRS, CDR2 YFSETQ. CDR3 length: 16 residues. DNA for the CDR3: TGCGCCAGCAGCTTGGGAAGTAGTGTTGTTCAAGATACGCAGTATTTT. This codes for CASSLGSSVVQDTQYF.

The J gene is TRBJ2-5, the V gene TRBV7-9; 7 nucleotides agree with TRBD2. Germline lookup yields CDR1 SEHNR and CDR2 FQNEAQ (reference sequence). The CDR3 is 13 amino acids. V lost 1 base, J lost 5 bases, and 1 base stayed unmatched. CDR3 in DNA: TGTGCCAGCAGCTTAGAACTAGCGGAGACCCAGTACTTC. This sequence encodes CASSLELAETQYF.

CDR3 bases: TGCAGTGCTAGTCAGGATGGTCGGGAAAAACTGTTTTTT. Translation gives CSASQDGREKLFF. The chain carries TRBV20-1 and TRBJ1-4; D remains unclear. The V and J ends lost 3 bases and 8 bases respectively, with 13 bases between them. Germline V gene sequence: CDR1 DFQATT, CDR2 SNEGSKA (reference sequence). The CDR3 is 13 amino acids.